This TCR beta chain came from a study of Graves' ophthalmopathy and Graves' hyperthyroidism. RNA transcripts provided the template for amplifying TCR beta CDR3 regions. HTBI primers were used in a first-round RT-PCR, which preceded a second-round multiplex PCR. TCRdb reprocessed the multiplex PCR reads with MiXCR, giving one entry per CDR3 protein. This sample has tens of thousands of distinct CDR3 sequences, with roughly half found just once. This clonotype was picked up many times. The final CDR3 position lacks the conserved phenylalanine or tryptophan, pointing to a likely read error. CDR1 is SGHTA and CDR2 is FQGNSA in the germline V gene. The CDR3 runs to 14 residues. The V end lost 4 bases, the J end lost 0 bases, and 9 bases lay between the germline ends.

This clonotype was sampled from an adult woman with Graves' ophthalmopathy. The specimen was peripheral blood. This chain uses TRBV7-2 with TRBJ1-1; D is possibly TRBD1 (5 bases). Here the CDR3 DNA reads TGTGCCAGCAGCTGGGGACCGTTGAACACTGAAGCTTTCATT. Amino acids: CASSWGPLNTEAFI.